The clone carrying this T cell receptor beta chain was counted a few times. The source of the sample is a study of blood T cells in healthy people across ages. Primed by a sample-barcoded 5' primer and a J-beta primer mix, a second PCR proceeded for roughly 6 to 12 cycles. TCRdb processed the 5' RACE reads anew with MiXCR; each CDR3 protein has one entry. This sample has 550,000 to 700,000 distinct CDR3 sequences, with roughly a quarter found just once. Trimming removed 5 bases at V and 5 bases at J, with 15 bases between. The CDR3 sequence is 13 residues long. CDR1 is SQVTM, CDR2 ANQGSEA, per germline.

The source material was blood. The rearrangement links TRBV29-1 to TRBJ2-5; D is ambiguous. The receptor comes from a woman between 65 and 79 years old in good health. The CDR3 sequence: CSVSIVMGETQYF. Here the CDR3 DNA reads TGCAGCGTTTCGATCGTGATGGGGGAGACCCAGTACTTC.